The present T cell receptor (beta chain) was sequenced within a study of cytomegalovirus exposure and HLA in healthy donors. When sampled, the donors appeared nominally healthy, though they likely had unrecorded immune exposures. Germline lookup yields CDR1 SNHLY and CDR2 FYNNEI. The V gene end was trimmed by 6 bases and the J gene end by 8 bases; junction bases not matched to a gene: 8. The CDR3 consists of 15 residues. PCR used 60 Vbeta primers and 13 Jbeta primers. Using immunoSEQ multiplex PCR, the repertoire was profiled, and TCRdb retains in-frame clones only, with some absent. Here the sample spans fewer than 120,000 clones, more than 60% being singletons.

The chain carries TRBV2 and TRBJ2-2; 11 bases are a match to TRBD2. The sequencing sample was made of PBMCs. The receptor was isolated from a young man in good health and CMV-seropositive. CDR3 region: CASSPRLAGMGELFF. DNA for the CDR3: TGTGCCAGCAGCCCCCGACTAGCGGGGATGGGGGAGCTGTTTTTT.